The 18 T cell receptor beta chains in this list originate from one sample, sequenced in a study of blood T cell repertoires in COVID-19. Repertoires were generated with immunoSEQ multiplex PCR, while TCRdb's copy carries only in-frame clones and drops some. This table holds more than 80,000 clones, approximately 85% found once. Sequencing was done on a sample of peripheral blood. These receptors originate from a middle-aged man with active COVID-19.

J is TRBJ2-5 and V is TRBV5-1; TRBD2 agrees at 12 bases. The CDR3 runs 15 residues. J gave up 5 bases and V 2 bases, and 4 bases lay outside the gene matches. Germline CDR1 is SGHRS and CDR2 is YFSETQ. The CDR3 region is CASSFSSGGAETQYF. CDR3 DNA sequence: TGCGCCAGCAGCTTTTCTAGCGGGGGGGCTGAGACCCAGTACTTC.

The chain recombines TRBV24-1 with TRBJ2-1; 7 bases align to TRBD1. The germline CDR1 and CDR2 sequences are KGHDR and SFDVKD. Trimming cost V 5 bases and J 9 bases; bases outside gene matches: 9. The CDR3 length is 14 residues. CDR3: CATSGATGTGEQFF. In DNA, the CDR3 is TGTGCCACCAGTGGTGCGACAGGGACCGGTGAGCAGTTCTTC.

The chain recombines TRBV27 with TRBJ1-4; 9 bases agree with TRBD1. Trimming removed 5 bases from V and 4 bases from J; junction bases left unmatched: 5. The CDR3 length is 15 residues. Per germline, CDR1 MNHEY and CDR2 SMNVEV (reference sequence). CDR3 coding DNA: TGTGCCAGCAGTCTGAAGGGACAGGGTAATGAAAAACTGTTTTTT. It encodes CASSLKGQGNEKLFF. The variable domain in full, with the rest retrieved from reference TRBV27 and TRBJ1-4, is EAQVTQNPRYLITVTGKKLTVTCSQNMNHEYMSWYRQDPGLGLRQIYYSMNVEVTDKGDVPEGYKVSRKEKRNFPLILESPSPNQTSLYFCASSLKGQGNEKLFFGSGTQLSVL.

The CDR3 DNA reads as TGCGCCAGCAGTCGGAGCGTGGGGGGAAGCTCCTACAATGAGCAGTTCTTC. Protein: CASSRSVGGSSYNEQFF. The rearrangement uses TRBV10-2 and TRBJ2-1; D is possibly TRBD2 (6 bases). Between the trimmed V and J ends, which lost 5 bases and 0 bases, there was a span of 17 bases. CDR1 and CDR2 (germline): WSHSY, SAAADI. This CDR3 comprises 17 residues.

This chain connects TRBV30 to TRBJ1-4, with D possibly TRBD1 on 6 matching bases. The CDR3 is 13 residues long. CDR1 is GTSNPN, CDR2 SVGIG, per germline (reference sequence). Trimming pared 2 bases from V and 7 bases from J, leaving 11 bases between. CDR3 nucleotides: TGTGCCTGGAGTTCAGGGGCGACTGAAAAACTGTTTTTT. This translates into CAWSSGATEKLFF.

V and J are TRBV28 and TRBJ1-2; D not resolved. Germline loops: CDR1 MDHEN, CDR2 SYDVKM. The CDR3 contains 16 residues. Between the trimmed V and J ends, which lost 3 bases and 4 bases, there was a span of 18 bases. The CDR3 protein is CASSFPTTDIPYGYTF. The CDR3, as DNA: TGTGCCAGCAGTTTTCCGACAACCGACATCCCCTATGGCTACACCTTC.

This clone appeared many times. The rearrangement links TRBV20-1 to TRBJ1-2; D unclear. There are 11 residues in the CDR3. The V gene lost 3 bases and the J gene lost 7 bases, with 9 bases spanning the gap. The V gene's germline CDR1 is DFQATT and CDR2 SNEGSKA (reference sequence). CDR3 in amino acids: CSASRGFGYTF. The CDR3 region has the DNA TGCAGTGCTAGTCGAGGGTTTGGCTACACCTTC.

V is TRBV25-1 and J is TRBJ2-3, with TRBD2 identical over 10 bases. The CDR3 is 17 amino acids. Germline values: CDR1 MGHDK, CDR2 SYGVNS. Trimming removed 6 bases from V and 0 bases from J; junction bases left unmatched: 9. The CDR3 loop reads CASSSRPGLASTDTQYF. The DNA of the CDR3 is TGTGCCAGCAGCTCCCGACCGGGACTAGCGAGCACAGATACGCAGTATTTT.

The rearrangement joins TRBV9 to TRBJ2-5; 10 bases line up with TRBD2. Trimming removed 2 bases from V and 1 base from J; junction bases left unmatched: 2. This CDR3 is 15 amino acids long. Germline assignment: CDR1 SGDLS and CDR2 YYNGEE. Written as DNA, the CDR3 is TGTGCCAGCAGCGTCGGACTAGCGGTCCAAGAGACCCAGTACTTC. Translated: CASSVGLAVQETQYF. The variable domain in full, with the rest retrieved from reference TRBV9 and TRBJ2-5, is DSGVTQTPKHLITATGQRVTLRCSPRSGDLSVYWYQQSLDQGLQFLIQYYNGEERAKGNILERFSAQQFPDLHSELNLSSLELGDSALYFCASSVGLAVQETQYFGPGTRLLVL.

The V and J genes are TRBV6-2 or TRBV6-3 and TRBJ2-1; 8 nucleotides align to TRBD2. The CDR3 sequence is 16 residues long. V was clipped by 0 bases and J by 9 bases; unmatched bases: 10. Germline CDR1 MNHEY, CDR2 SVGEGT. The CDR3, as DNA: TGTGCCAGCAGTTACTCGTCCAGCGGGGGAGGGGGTGAGCAGTTCTTC. This codes for CASSYSSSGGGGEQFF.

The rearrangement links TRBV6-4 to TRBJ2-2; D is undetermined. The CDR3 is made up of 14 amino acids. V was trimmed by 6 bases and J by 5 bases, leaving 13 bases between them. CDR1 and CDR2 from the germline V gene are MRHNA and SNTAGT. CDR3: CASRGTHGTGELFF. The CDR3 region has the DNA TGTGCCAGCAGAGGAACGCACGGGACCGGGGAGCTGTTTTTT.

This chain joins TRBV6-5 and TRBJ2-1, with TRBD2 matching over 11 bases. Trimming removed 8 bases from V and 8 bases from J; junction bases left unmatched: 11. The CDR3 has 15 residues. Germline V CDR1 and CDR2: MNHEY, SVGAGI. CDR3 protein: CASRILSGGADEQFF. In nucleotides, the CDR3 is TGTGCCAGCCGAATCCTTAGCGGGGGGGCGGATGAGCAGTTCTTC.

V usage is TRBV7-6 and J usage is TRBJ1-5; 9 bases match TRBD1. The CDR3 is 17 amino acids. After removal of 1 base from V and 5 bases from J, the junction contained 9 bases not matched to a gene. Per the germline V gene, CDR1 is SGHVS and CDR2 is FNYEAQ. The CDR3 sequence: CASSLGVGGQGYQPQHF. The CDR3, as DNA: TGTGCCAGCAGCTTAGGGGTTGGAGGACAGGGGTATCAGCCCCAGCATTTT.

DNA for the CDR3: TGTGCCAGCAGCCTAGAGGGCTCCTACAATGAGCAGTTCTTC. It translates to CASSLEGSYNEQFF. The rearrangement joins TRBV7-3 to TRBJ2-1; the D gene is possibly TRBD2 (5 bases). The germline V gene has CDR1 SGHTA and CDR2 FQGTGA. V was cut by 5 bases and J by 0 bases, with 8 bases left in between. The length of the CDR3 is 14 residues.

A single count supports this clone. This rearrangement joins TRBV6-5 to TRBJ1-2; 7 nucleotides align to TRBD1. CDR3 length: 15 residues. Trimming at V came to 0 bases and at J to 4 bases, leaving 5 bases not matched to a gene. Germline CDR1 reads MNHEY; CDR2 reads SVGAGI. CDR3 nucleotide sequence: TGTGCCAGCAGTTACTCGGGACAGTCCTTCTATGGCTACACCTTC. Translation gives CASSYSGQSFYGYTF.

This clone showed up just a few times. This chain uses TRBV6-5 with TRBJ1-2, with 10 bases matching TRBD1. Germline V CDR1 and CDR2: MNHEY, SVGAGI. J lost 8 bases, V lost 5 bases, and 5 bases had no gene match. The CDR3 consists of 13 residues. The CDR3 DNA reads TGTGCCAGCAGTCCCGACAGGGGGCTCGGCTACACCTTC. It encodes CASSPDRGLGYTF.

V and J are TRBV3-1 (or the pseudogene TRBV3-2) and TRBJ1-1; D not certain. V shed 1 base and J shed 1 base, with 4 bases lying between them. The CDR3 has 13 amino acids. Germline V lookup: CDR1 LGHDT, CDR2 YNNKEL (reference sequence). CDR3 nucleotide sequence: TGTGCCAGCAGCCAAGGTCGGAACACTGAAGCTTTCTTT. Amino acid sequence: CASSQGRNTEAFF.

The gene calls are TRBV12-5 and TRBJ2-7; D is uncertain. The ends were cut back, 1 base at V and 4 bases at J, with 8 bases in the middle. The CDR3 is 13 amino acids. Germline V gene sequence: CDR1 LGHNT, CDR2 FRNRAP. CDR3 sequence reads: CASGLGVTYEQYF. CDR3 nucleotide sequence: TGTGCTAGTGGTTTGGGAGTTACTTACGAGCAGTACTTC. The full variable domain, rest sourced from reference TRBV12-5 and TRBJ2-7, is DARVTQTPRHKVTEMGQEVTMRCQPILGHNTVFWYRQTMMQGLELLAYFRNRAPLDDSGMPKDRFSAEMPDATLATLKIQPSEPRDSAVYFCASGLGVTYEQYFGPGTRLTVT.